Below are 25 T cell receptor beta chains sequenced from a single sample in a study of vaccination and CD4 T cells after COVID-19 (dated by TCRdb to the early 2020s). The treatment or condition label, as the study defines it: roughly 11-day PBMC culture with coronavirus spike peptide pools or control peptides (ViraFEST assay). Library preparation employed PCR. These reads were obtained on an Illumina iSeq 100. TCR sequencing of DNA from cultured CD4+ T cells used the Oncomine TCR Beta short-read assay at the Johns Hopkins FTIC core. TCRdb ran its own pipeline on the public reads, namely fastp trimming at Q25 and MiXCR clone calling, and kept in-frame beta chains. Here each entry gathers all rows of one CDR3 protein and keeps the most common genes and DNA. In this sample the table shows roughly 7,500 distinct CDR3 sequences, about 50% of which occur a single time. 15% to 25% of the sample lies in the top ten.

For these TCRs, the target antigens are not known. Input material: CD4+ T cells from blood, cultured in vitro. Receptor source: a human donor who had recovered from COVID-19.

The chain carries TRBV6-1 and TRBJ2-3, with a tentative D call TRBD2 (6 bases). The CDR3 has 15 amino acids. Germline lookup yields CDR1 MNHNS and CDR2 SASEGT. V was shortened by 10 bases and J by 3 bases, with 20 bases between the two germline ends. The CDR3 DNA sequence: TGTGCCACCTCCTCTCGGGGGAAAGGTACAGATACGCAGTATTTT. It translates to CATSSRGKGTDTQYF.

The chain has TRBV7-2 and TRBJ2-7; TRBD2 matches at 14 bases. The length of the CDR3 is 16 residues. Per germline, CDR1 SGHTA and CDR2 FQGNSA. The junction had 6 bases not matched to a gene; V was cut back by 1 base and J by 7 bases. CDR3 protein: CASSLGGTSGGREQYF. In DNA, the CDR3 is TGTGCCAGCAGCTTAGGGGGGACTAGCGGGGGTCGGGAGCAGTACTTC.

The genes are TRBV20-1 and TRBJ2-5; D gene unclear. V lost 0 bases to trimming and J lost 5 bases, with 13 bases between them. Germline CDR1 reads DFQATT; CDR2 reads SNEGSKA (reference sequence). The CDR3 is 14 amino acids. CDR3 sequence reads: CSARDLMGRETQYF. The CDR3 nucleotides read TGCAGTGCTAGAGATCTAATGGGCAGGGAGACCCAGTACTTC.

The CDR3 is CASSPGMSGELFF. Here the CDR3 DNA reads TGTGCCAGCAGCCCCGGGATGTCGGGGGAGCTGTTTTTT. The J gene is TRBJ2-2, the V gene TRBV7-8; the D gene is possibly TRBD2 (5 bases). Germline V gene data show CDR1 as SGHVS and CDR2 as FQNEAQ. The CDR3 contains 13 residues. Trimming removed 5 bases at V and 8 bases at J, with 12 bases between.

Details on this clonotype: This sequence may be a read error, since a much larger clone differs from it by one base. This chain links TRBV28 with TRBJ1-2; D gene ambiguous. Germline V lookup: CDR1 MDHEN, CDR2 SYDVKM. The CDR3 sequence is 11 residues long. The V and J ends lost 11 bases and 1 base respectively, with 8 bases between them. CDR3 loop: CAAYINYGYTF. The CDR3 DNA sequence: TGTGCCGCCTACATTAACTATGGCTACACCTTC.

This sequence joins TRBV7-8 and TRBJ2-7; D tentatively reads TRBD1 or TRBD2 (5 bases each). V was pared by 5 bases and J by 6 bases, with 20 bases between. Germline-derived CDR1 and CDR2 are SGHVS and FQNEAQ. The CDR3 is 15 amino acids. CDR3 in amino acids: CASSPHQLGVSEQYF. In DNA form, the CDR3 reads TGTGCCAGCAGCCCACACCAACTAGGGGTTTCCGAGCAGTACTTC.

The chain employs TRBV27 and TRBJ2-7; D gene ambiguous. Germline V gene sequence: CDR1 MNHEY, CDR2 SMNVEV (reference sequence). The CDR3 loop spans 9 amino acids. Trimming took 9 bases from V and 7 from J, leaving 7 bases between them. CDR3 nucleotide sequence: TGTGCCAGTAAAAGAGAGCAGTACTTC. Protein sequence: CASKREQYF.

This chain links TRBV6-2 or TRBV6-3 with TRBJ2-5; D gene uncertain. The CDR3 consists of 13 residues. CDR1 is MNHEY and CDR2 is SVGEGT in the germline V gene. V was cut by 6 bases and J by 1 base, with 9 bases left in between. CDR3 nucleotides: TGTGCCAGCAGGAGGTCCGCCCAAGAGACCCAGTACTTC. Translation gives CASRRSAQETQYF.

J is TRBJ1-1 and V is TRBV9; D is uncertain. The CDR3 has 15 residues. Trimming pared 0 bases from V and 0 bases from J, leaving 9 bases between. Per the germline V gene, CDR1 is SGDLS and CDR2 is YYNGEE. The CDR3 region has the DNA TGTGCCAGCAGCGTAGCTTCAGGTATGAACACTGAAGCTTTCTTT. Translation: CASSVASGMNTEAFF.

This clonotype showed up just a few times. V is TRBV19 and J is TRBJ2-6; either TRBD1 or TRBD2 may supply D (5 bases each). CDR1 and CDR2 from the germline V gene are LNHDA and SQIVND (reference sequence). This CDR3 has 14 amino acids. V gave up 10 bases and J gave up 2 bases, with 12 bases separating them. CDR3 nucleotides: TGTGCCACCTCCGGGACCCCTGGGGCCAACGTCCTGACTTTC. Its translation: CATSGTPGANVLTF.

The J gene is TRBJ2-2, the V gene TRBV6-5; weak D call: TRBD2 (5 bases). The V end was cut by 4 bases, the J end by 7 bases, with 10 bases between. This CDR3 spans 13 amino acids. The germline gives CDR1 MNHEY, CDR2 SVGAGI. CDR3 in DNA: TGTGCCAGCAGTTCGGTACGGGGCGGGGAGCTGTTTTTT. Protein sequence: CASSSVRGGELFF.

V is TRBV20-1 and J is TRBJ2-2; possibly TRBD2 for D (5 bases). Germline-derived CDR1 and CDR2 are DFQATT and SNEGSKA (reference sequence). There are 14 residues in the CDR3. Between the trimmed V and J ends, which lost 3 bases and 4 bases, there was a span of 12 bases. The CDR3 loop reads CSARARGRTGELFF. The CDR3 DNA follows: TGCAGTGCTAGGGCTCGCGGGCGCACCGGGGAGCTGTTTTTT.

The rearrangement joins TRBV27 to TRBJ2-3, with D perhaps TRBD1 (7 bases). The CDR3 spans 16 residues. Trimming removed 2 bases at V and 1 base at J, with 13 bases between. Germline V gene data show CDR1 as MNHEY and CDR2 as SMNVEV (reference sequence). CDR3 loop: CASSLQGGWGTDTQYF. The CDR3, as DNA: TGTGCCAGCAGTTTACAGGGGGGTTGGGGCACAGATACGCAGTATTTT.

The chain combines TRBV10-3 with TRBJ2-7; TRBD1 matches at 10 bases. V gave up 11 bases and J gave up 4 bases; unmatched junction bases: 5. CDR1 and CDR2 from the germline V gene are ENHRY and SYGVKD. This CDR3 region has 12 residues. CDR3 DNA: TGTGCCGGGGGACAGGGGATTTACGAGCAGTACTTC. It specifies CAGGQGIYEQYF.

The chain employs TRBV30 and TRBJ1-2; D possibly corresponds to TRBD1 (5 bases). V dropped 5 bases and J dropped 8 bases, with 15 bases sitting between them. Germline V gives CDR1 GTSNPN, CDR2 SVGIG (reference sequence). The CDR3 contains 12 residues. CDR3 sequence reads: CAWGGRSLGYTF. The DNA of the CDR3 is TGTGCCTGGGGGGGACGGTCTCTCGGCTACACCTTC.

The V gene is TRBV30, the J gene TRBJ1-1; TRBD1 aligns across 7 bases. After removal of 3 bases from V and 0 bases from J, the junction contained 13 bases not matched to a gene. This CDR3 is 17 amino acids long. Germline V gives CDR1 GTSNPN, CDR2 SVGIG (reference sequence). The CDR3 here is CAWSLIGTARMNTEAFF. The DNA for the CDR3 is TGTGCCTGGAGCCTAATAGGGACAGCCCGTATGAACACTGAAGCTTTCTTT.

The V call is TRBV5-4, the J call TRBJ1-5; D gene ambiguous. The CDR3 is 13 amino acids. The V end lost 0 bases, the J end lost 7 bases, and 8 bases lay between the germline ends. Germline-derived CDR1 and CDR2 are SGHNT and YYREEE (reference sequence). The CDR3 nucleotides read TGTGCCAGCAGCTTGGGGACGGGCCAGCCCCAGCATTTT. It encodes CASSLGTGQPQHF.

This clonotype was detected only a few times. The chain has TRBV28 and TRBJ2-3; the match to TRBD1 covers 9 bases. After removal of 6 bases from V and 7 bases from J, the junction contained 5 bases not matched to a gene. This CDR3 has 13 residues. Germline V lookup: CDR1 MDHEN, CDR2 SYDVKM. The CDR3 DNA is TGTGCCAGCAGCCGACAGGGGGAACATACGCAGTATTTT. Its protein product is CASSRQGEHTQYF.

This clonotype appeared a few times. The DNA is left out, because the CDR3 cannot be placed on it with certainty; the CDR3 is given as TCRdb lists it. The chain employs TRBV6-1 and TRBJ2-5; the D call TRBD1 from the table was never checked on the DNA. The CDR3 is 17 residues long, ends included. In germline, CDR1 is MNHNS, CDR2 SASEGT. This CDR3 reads CASSEASGRVLQETQYF.

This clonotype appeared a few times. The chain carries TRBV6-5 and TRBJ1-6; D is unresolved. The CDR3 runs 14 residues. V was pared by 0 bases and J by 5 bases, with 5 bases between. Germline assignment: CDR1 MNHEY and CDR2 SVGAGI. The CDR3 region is CASSYSGDNSPLHF. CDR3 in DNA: TGTGCCAGCAGTTACTCGGGAGATAATTCACCCCTCCACTTT.

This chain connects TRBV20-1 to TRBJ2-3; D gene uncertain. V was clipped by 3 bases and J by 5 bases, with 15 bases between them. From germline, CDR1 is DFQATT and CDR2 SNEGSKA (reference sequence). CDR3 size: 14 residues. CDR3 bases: TGCAGTGCTAGTCCGGCGCGGCTTCAAGATACGCAGTATTTT. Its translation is CSASPARLQDTQYF.

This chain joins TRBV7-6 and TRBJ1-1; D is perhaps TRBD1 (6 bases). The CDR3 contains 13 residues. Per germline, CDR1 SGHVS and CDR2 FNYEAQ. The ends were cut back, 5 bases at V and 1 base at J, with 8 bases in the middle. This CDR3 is CASSRQENTEAFF. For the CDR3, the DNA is TGTGCCAGCAGCAGACAGGAGAACACTGAAGCTTTCTTT.

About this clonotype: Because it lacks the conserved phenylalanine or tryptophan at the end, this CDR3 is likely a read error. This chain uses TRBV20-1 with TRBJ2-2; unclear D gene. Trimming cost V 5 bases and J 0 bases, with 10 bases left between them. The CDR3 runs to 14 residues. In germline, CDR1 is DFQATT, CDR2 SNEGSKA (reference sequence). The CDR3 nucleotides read TGCAGTGCTGCCCGTTTCTCGAACACCGGGGAGCTGTTTATT. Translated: CSAARFSNTGELFI.

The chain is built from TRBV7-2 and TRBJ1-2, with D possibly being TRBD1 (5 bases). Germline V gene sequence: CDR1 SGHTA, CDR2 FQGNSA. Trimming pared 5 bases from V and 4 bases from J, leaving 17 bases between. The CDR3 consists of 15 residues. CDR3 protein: CASSTQSQGVYGYTF. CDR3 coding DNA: TGTGCCAGCAGCACCCAATCCCAGGGAGTCTATGGCTACACCTTC.

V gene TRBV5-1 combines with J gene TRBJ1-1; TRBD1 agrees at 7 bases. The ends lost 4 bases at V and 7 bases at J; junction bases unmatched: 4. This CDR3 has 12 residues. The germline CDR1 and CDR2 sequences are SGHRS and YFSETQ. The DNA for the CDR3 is TGCGCCAGCAGCCAGCAGGGGGTTGAAGCTTTCTTT. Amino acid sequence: CASSQQGVEAFF.